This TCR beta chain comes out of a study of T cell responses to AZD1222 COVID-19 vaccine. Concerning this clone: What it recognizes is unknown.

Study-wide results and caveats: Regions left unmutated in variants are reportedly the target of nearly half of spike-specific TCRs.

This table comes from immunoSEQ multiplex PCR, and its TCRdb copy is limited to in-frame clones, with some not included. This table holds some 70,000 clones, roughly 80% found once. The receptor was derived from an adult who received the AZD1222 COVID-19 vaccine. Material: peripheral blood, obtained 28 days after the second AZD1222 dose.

In DNA, the CDR3 is TGCGCCAGCAGCTTGACTGGCACCACTGAAGCTTTCTTT. Protein product: CASSLTGTTEAFF. The chain carries TRBV5-1 and TRBJ1-1; D gene uncertain. V gave up 1 base and J gave up 4 bases, with 8 bases separating them. In germline, CDR1 is SGHRS, CDR2 YFSETQ. CDR3 length: 13 amino acids. Supplemented by reference TRBV5-1 and TRBJ1-1, the full variable domain reads KAGVTQTPRYLIKTRGQQVTLSCSPISGHRSVSWYQQTPGQGLQFLFEYFSETQRNKGNFPGRFSGRQFSNSRSEMNVSTLELGDSALYLCASSLTGTTEAFFGQGTRLTVV.